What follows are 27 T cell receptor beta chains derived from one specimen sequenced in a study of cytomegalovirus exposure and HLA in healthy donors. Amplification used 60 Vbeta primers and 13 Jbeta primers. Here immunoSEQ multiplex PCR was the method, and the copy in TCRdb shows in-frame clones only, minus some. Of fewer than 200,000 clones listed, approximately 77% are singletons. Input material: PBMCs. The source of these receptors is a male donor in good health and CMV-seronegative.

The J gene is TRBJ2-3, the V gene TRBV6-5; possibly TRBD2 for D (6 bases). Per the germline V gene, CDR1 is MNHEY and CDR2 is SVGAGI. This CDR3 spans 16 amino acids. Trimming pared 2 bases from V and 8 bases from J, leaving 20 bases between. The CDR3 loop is CASSYGGLSREGTQYF. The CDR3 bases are TGTGCCAGCAGTTACGGGGGACTCAGTCGGGAAGGTACGCAGTATTTT.

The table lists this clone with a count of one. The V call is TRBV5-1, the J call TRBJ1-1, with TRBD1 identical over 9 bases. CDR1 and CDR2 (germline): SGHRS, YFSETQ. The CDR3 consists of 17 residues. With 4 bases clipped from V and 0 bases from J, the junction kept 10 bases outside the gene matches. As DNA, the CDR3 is TGCGCCAGCAGCCGGCCGGGACAGGGAAGGGTGAACACTGAAGCTTTCTTT. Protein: CASSRPGQGRVNTEAFF.

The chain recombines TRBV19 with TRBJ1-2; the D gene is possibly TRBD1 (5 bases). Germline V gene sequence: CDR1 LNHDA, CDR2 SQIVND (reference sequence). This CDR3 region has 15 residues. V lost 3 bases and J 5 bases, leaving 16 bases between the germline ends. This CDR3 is CASSMRHLAGYGYTF. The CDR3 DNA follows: TGTGCCAGTAGTATGCGTCACCTCGCAGGGTATGGCTACACCTTC. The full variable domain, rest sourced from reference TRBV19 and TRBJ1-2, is DGGITQSPKYLFRKEGQNVTLSCEQNLNHDAMYWYRQDPGQGLRLIYYSQIVNDFQKGDIAEGYSVSREKKESFPLTVTSAQKNPTAFYLCASSMRHLAGYGYTFGSGTRLTVV.

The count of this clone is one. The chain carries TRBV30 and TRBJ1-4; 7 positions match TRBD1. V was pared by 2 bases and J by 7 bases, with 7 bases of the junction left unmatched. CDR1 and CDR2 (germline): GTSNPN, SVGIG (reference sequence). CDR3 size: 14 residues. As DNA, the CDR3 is TGTGCCTGGAGTTTTACAGGGGCGGGTGAAAAACTGTTTTTT. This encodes CAWSFTGAGEKLFF.

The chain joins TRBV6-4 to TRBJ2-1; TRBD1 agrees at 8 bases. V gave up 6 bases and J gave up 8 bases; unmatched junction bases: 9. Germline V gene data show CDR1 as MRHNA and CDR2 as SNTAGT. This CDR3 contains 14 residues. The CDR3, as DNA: TGTGCCAGCAGGAGGGCCCCGACAGGGGATGAGCAGTTCTTC. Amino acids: CASRRAPTGDEQFF.

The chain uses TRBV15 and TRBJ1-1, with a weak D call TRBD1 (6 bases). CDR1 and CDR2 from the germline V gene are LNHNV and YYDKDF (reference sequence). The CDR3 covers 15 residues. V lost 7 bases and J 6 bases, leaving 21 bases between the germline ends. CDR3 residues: CATTAFTGSTAEAFF. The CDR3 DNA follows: TGTGCCACCACGGCGTTTACAGGGTCTACCGCTGAAGCTTTCTTT.

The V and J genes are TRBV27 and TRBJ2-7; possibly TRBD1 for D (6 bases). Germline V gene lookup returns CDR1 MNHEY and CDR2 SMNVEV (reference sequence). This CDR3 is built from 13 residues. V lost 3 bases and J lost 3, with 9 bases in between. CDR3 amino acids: CASSFGQLYEQYF. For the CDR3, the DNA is TGTGCCAGCAGTTTCGGACAGCTCTACGAGCAGTACTTC.

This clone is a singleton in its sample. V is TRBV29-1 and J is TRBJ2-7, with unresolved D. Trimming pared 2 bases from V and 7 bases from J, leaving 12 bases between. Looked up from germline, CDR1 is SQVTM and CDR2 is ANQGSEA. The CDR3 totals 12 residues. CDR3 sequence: CSVEFSAREQYF. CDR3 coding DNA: TGCAGCGTTGAATTCTCCGCGAGGGAGCAGTACTTC.

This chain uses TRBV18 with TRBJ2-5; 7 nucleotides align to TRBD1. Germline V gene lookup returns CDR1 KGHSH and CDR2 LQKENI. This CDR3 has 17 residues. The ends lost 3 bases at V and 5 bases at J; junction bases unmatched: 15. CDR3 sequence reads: CASSPSTLTGFGETQYF. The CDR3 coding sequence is TGTGCCAGCTCACCCTCAACGTTGACAGGGTTTGGGGAGACCCAGTACTTC.

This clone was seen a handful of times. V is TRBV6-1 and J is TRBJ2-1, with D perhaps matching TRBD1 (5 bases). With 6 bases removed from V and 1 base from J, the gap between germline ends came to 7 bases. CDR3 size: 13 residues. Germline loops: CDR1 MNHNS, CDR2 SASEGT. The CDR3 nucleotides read TGTGCCAGCAGGACAGAATCCTACAATGAGCAGTTCTTC. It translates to CASRTESYNEQFF.

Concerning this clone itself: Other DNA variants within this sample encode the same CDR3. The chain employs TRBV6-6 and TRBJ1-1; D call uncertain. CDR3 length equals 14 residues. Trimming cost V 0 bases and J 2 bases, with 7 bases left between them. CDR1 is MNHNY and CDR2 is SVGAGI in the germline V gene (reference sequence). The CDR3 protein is CASSYSGLNTEAFF. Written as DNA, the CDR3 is TGTGCCAGCAGTTACTCCGGACTTAACACTGAAGCTTTCTTT.

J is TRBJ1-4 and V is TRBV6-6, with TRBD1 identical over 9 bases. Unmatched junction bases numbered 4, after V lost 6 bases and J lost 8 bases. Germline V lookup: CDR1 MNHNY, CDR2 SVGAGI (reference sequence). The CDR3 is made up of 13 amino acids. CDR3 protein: CASRQGAGEKLFF. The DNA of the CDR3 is TGTGCCAGCAGACAGGGGGCGGGGGAAAAACTGTTTTTT.

CDR3 bases: TGTGCCAGCAGCTTAGCTATAGTTGATGGCTACACCTTC. It translates to CASSLAIVDGYTF. The gene calls are TRBV7-9 and TRBJ1-2; D unclear. Germline V lookup: CDR1 SEHNR, CDR2 FQNEAQ (reference sequence). The CDR3 runs to 13 residues. The V gene lost 0 bases and the J gene lost 6 bases, with 8 bases spanning the gap.

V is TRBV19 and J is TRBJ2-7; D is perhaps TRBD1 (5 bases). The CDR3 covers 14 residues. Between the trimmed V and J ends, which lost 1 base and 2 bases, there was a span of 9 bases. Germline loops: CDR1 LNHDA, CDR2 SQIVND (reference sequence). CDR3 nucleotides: TGTGCCAGTAGTATAGGACAGTCCCCCTACGAGCAGTACTTC. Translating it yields CASSIGQSPYEQYF.

CDR3 nucleotides: TGCGCCAGCAGCTCCGAGCTCCGGCGGACATACAATGAGCAGTTCTTC. Its translation is CASSSELRRTYNEQFF. V and J are TRBV5-1 and TRBJ2-1, with D possibly TRBD1 on 5 matching bases. The V gene lost 3 bases and the J gene lost 4 bases, with 17 bases spanning the gap. CDR3 size: 16 residues. Germline V gives CDR1 SGHRS, CDR2 YFSETQ.

In DNA, the CDR3 is TGTGCCAGCAGCGGGACAGGGTTCAATCAGCCCCAGCATTTT. It yields the protein CASSGTGFNQPQHF. The chain carries TRBV6-1 and TRBJ1-5; 9 bases are a match to TRBD1. This CDR3 region has 14 residues. Germline trimming cut 6 bases from V and 3 bases from J; bases unmatched to any gene: 3. The V gene's germline CDR1 is MNHNS and CDR2 SASEGT.

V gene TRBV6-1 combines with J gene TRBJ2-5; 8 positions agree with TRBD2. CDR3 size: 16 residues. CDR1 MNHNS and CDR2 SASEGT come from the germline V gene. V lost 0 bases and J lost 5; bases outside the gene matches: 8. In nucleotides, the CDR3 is TGTGCCAGCAGTGAAGCGGGGACGGGGGGGTGGGAGACCCAGTACTTC. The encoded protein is CASSEAGTGGWETQYF.

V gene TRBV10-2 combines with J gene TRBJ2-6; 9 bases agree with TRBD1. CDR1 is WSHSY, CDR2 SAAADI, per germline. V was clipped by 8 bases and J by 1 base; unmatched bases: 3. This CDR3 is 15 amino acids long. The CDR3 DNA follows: TGCGCCAGCGGTGGACAGGGGTCTGGGGCCAACGTCCTGACTTTC. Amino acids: CASGGQGSGANVLTF.

This chain's CDR3 is CASSMTSSYEQYF. In nucleotides, the CDR3 is TGTGCCAGCAGCATGACTAGCTCCTACGAGCAGTACTTC. This sequence joins TRBV7-8 and TRBJ2-7; a weak D match, TRBD2 (6 bases). V dropped 5 bases and J dropped 0 bases, with 8 bases sitting between them. Per the germline V gene, CDR1 is SGHVS and CDR2 is FQNEAQ. This CDR3 comprises 13 residues.

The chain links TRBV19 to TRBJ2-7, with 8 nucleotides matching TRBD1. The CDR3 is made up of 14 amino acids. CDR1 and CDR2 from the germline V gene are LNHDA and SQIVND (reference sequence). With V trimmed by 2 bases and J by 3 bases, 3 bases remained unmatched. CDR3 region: CASSIQGASYEQYF. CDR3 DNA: TGTGCCAGTAGTATACAGGGGGCCAGCTACGAGCAGTACTTC.

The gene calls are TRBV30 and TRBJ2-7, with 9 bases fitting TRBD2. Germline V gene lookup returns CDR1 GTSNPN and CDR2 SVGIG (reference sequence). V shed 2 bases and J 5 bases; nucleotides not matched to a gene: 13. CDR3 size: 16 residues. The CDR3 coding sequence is TGTGCCTGGAGTTCAGGGATGGGACTAGCTTTCAACGAGCAGTACTTC. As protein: CAWSSGMGLAFNEQYF.

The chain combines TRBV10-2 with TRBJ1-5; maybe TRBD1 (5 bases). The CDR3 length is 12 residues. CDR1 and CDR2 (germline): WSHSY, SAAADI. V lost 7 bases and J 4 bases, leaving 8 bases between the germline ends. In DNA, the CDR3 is TGCGCCAGCAAGGGGCAAAATCAGCCCCAGCATTTT. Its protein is CASKGQNQPQHF.

CDR3 sequence reads: CASSNPRSLGGIQYF. CDR3 DNA: TGTGCCAGCAGCAACCCGAGGTCGCTGGGGGGCATTCAGTACTTC. The V gene is TRBV21-1, the J gene TRBJ2-4; TRBD2 is the table's D call, not checked against the DNA. TRBV21-1 is recorded as a pseudogene. This CDR3 has 15 residues.

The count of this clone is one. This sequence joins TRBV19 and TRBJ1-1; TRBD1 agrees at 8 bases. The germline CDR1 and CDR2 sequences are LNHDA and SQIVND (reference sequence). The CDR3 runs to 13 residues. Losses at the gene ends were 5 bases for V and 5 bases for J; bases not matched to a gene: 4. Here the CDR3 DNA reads TGTGCCAGTAGTGGCTGGACAGGGACTGAAGCTTTCTTT. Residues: CASSGWTGTEAFF.

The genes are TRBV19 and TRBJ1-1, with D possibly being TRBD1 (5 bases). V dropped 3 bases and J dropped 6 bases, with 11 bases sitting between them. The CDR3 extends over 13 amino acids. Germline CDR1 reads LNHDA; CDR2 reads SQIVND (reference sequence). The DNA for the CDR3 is TGTGCCAGTAGTATCTTCCAGGGCGCTGAAGCTTTCTTT. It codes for CASSIFQGAEAFF.

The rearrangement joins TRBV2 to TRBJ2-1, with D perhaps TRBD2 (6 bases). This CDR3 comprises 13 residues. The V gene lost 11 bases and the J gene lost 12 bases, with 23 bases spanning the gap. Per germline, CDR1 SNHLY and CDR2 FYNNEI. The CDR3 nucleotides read TGTGCCGGAGTGGAGCGGGCCCTCACGGGGCAGTTCTTC. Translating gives CAGVERALTGQFF.

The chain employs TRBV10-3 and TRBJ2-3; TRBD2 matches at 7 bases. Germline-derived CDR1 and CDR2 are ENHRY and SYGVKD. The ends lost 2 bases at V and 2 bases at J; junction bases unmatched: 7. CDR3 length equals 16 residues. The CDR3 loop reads CAISEARTSPTDTQYF. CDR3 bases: TGTGCCATCAGTGAGGCTAGGACTAGTCCCACAGATACGCAGTATTTT.